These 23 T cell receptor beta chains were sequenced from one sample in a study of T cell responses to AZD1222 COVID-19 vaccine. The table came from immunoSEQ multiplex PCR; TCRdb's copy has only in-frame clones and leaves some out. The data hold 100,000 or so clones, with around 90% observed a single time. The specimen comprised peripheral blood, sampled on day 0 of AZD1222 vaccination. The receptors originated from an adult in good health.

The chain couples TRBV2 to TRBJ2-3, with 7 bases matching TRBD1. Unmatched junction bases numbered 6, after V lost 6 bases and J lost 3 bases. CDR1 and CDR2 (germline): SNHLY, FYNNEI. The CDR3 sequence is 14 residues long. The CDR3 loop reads CASSRDSLTDTQYF. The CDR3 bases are TGTGCCAGCAGCCGGGACAGCCTAACAGATACGCAGTATTTT.

The CDR3 sequence is CASSPWVAGELFF. CDR3 bases: TGTGCCAGCAGCCCCTGGGTGGCCGGGGAGCTGTTTTTT. The chain recombines TRBV7-2 with TRBJ2-2; D not resolved. This CDR3 contains 13 residues. V dropped 5 bases and J dropped 6 bases, with 10 bases sitting between them. CDR1 and CDR2 from the germline V gene are SGHTA and FQGNSA.

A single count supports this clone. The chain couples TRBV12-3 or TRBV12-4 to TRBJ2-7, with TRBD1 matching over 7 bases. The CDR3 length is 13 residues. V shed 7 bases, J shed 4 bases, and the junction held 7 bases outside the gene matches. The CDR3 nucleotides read TGTGCCAGCAACAGACAGGGCTTTTACGAGCAGTACTTC. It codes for CASNRQGFYEQYF.

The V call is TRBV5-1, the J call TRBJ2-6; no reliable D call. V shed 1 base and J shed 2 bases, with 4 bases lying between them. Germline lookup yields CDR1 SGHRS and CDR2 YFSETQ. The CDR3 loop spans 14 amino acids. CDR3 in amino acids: CASSLTTGANVLTF. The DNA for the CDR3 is TGCGCCAGCAGCTTGACTACTGGGGCCAACGTCCTGACTTTC.

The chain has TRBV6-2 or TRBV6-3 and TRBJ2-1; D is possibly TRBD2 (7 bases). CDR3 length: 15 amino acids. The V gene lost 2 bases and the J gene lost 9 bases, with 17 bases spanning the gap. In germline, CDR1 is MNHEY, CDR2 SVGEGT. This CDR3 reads CASSYPERGGGEQFF. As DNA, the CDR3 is TGTGCCAGCAGTTACCCAGAACGGGGAGGGGGTGAGCAGTTCTTC.

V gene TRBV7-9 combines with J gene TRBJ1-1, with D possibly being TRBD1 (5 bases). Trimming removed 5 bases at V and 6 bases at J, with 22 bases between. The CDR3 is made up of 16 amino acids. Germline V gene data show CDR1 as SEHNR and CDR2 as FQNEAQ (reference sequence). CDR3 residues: CASSRGGPPLGAEAFF. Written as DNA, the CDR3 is TGTGCCAGCAGCCGGGGGGGTCCGCCTTTAGGGGCTGAAGCTTTCTTT.

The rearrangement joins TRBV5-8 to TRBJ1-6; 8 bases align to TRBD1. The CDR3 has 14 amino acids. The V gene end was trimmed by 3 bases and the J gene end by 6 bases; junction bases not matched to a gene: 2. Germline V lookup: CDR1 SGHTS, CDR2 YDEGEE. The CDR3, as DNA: TGTGCCAGCAGCTCGGGACAGGCTAATTCACCCCTCCACTTT. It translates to CASSSGQANSPLHF.

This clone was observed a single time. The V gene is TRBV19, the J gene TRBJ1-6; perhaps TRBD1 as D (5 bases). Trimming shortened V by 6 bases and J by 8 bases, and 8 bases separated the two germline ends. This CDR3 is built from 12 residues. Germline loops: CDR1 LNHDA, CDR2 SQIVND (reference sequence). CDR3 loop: CASRTADSPLHF. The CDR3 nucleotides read TGTGCCAGTAGGACAGCCGATTCACCCCTCCACTTT.

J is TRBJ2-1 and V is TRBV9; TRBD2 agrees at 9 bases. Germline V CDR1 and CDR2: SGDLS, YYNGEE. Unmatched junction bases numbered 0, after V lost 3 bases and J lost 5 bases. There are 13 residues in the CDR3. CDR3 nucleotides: TGTGCCAGCAGCGCTAGCGGGAACAATGAGCAGTTCTTC. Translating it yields CASSASGNNEQFF.

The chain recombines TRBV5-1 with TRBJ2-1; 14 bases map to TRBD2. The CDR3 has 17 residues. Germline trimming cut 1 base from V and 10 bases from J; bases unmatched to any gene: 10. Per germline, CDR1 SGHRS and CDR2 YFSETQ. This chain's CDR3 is CASSLTPGLAGVGEQFF. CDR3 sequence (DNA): TGCGCCAGCAGCTTGACTCCGGGACTAGCGGGAGTGGGGGAGCAGTTCTTC.

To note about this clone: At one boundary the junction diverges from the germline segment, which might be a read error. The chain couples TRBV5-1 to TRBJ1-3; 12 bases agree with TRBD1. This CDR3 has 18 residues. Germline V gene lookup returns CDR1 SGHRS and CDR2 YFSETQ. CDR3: CASCLGTGGAWAGNTIYF. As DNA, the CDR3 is TGCGCCAGCTGCTTAGGGACAGGGGGCGCCTGGGCTGGAAACACCATATATTTT.

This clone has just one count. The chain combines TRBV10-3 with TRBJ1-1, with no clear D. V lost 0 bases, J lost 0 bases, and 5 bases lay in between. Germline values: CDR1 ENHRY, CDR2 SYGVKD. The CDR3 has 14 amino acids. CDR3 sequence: CAISESAVNTEAFF. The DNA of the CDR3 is TGTGCCATCAGTGAGTCGGCAGTGAACACTGAAGCTTTCTTT.

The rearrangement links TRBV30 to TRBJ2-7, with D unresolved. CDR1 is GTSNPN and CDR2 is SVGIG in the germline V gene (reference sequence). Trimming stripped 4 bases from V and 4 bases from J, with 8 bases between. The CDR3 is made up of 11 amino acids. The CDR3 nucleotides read TGTGCCTGGAATGAGGCGTACGAGCAGTACTTC. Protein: CAWNEAYEQYF.

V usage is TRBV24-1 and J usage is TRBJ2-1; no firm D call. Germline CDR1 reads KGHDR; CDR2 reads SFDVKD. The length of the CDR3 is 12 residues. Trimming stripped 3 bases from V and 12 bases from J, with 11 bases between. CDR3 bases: TGTGCCACCAGTGATCCCTCGTTTGGGCAGTTCTTC. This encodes CATSDPSFGQFF.

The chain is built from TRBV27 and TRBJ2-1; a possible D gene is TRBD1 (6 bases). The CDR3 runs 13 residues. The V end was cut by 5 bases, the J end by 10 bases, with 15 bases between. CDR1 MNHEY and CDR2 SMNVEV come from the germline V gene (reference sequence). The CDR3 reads CASSLPTGREQFF. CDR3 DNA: TGTGCCAGCAGTCTCCCGACAGGACGAGAGCAGTTCTTC.

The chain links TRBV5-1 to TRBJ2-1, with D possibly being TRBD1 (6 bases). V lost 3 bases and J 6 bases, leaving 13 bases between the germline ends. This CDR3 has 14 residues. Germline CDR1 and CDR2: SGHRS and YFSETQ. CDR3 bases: TGCGCCAGCAGCTGGGCAGGGGCTTCCAATGAGCAGTTCTTC. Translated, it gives CASSWAGASNEQFF.

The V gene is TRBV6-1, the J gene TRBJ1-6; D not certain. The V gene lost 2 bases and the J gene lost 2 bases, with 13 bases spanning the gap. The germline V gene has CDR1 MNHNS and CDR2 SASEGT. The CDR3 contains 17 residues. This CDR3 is CASSERQIGPYNSPLHF. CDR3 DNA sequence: TGTGCCAGCAGTGAACGCCAAATTGGGCCCTATAATTCACCCCTCCACTTT.

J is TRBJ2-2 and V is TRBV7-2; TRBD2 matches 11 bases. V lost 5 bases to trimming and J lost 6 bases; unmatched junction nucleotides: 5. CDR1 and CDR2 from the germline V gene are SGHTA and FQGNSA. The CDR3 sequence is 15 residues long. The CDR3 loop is CASSPRTSGSGELFF. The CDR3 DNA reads TGTGCCAGCAGCCCCCGGACTAGCGGGTCCGGGGAGCTGTTTTTT.

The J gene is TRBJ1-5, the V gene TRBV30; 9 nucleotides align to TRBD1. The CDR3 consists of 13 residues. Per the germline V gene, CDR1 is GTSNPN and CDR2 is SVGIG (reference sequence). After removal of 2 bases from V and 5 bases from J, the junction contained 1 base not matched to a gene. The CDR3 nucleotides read TGTGCCTGGAGTCGACAGGGGGATCAGCCCCAGCATTTT. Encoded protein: CAWSRQGDQPQHF.

The CDR3 loop reads CASSLQGQSGNTIYF. Written as DNA, the CDR3 is TGCGCCAGCAGCCTGCAAGGACAGTCTGGAAACACCATATATTTT. The rearrangement links TRBV5-1 to TRBJ1-3, with D possibly TRBD1 on 6 matching bases. Germline CDR1 is SGHRS and CDR2 is YFSETQ. This CDR3 region has 15 residues. Trimming stripped 4 bases from V and 1 base from J, with 12 bases between.

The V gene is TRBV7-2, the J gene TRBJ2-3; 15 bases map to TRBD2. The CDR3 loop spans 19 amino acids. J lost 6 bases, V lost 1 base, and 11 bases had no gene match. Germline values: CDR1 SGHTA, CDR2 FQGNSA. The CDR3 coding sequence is TGTGCCAGCAGCTTAGAGGGGACTAGCGGGAGGCGCCAGGGGGATACGCAGTATTTT. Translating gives CASSLEGTSGRRQGDTQYF.

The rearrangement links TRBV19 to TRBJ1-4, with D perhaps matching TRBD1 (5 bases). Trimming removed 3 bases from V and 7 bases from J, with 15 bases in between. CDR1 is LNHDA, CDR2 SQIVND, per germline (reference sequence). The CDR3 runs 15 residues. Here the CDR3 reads CASSISSWGSEKLFF. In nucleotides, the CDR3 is TGTGCCAGTAGTATTTCAAGTTGGGGGAGTGAAAAACTGTTTTTT. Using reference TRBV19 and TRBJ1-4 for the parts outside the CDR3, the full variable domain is DGGITQSPKYLFRKEGQNVTLSCEQNLNHDAMYWYRQDPGQGLRLIYYSQIVNDFQKGDIAEGYSVSREKKESFPLTVTSAQKNPTAFYLCASSISSWGSEKLFFGSGTQLSVL.

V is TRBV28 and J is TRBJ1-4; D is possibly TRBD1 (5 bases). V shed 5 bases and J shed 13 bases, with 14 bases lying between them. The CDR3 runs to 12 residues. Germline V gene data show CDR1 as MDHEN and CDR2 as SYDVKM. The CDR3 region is CASSRGTPALFF. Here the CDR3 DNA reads TGTGCCAGCAGTAGGGGCACCCCGGCACTGTTTTTT.